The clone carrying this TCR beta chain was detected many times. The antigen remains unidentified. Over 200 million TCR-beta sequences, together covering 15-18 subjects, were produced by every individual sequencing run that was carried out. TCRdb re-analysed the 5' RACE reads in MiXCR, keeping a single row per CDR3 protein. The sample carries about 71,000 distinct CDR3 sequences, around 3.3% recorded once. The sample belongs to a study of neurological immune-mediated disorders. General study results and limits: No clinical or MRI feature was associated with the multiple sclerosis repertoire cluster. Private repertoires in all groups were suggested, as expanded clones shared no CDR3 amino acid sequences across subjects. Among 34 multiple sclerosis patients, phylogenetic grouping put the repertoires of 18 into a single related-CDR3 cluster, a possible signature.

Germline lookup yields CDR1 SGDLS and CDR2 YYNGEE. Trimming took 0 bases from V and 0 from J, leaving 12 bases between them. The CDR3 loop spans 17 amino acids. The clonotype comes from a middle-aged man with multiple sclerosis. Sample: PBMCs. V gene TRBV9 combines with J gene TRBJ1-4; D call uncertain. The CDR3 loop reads CASSVGVGSATNEKLFF. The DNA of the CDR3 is TGTGCCAGCAGCGTAGGGGTGGGATCGGCAACTAATGAAAAACTGTTTTTT. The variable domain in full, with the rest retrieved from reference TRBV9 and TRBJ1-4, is DSGVTQTPKHLITATGQRVTLRCSPRSGDLSVYWYQQSLDQGLQFLIQYYNGEERAKGNILERFSAQQFPDLHSELNLSSLELGDSALYFCASSVGVGSATNEKLFFGSGTQLSVL.